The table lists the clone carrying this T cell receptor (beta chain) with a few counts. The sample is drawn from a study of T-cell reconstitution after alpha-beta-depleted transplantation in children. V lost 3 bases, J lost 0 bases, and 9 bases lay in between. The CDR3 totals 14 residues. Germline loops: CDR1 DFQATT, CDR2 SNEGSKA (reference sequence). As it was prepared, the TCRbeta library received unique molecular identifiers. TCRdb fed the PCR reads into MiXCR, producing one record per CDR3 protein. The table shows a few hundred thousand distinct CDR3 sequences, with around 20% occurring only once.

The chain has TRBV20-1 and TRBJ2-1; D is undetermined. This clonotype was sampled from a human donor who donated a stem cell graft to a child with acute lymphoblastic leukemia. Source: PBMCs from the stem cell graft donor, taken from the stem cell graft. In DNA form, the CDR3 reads TGCAGTGCTAGTCGGGTGGGCTCCTACAATGAGCAGTTCTTC. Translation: CSASRVGSYNEQFF.